A selection of T cell receptor beta chains follows, all from one sample in a study of identical twins. TCRdb independently ran MiXCR on the 5' RACE reads; one entry per CDR3 protein. The profile shows some 730,000 distinct CDR3 sequences, 15% to 20% of them singletons. This sample was also put to use in a study of T cells expressing NK-cell markers.

The sequenced sample was PBMCs. Source of these receptors: a woman aged 18-30 years in good health. CDR3s leave out the opening cysteine and the closing phenylalanine or tryptophan. Fields, in order: V gene, clone size, D gene, CDR3 protein. A D gene is named only where the DNA matches it firmly. The size of a clone is reported for some rows only, either as once, few or many, or as a class for expanded clones.

TRBV27,few,TRBD2,ASSHRAGATDTQY
TRBV13,few,TRBD1,ASSLLTDRVNQETQY
TRBV5-5,NA,NA,ASSPDYTNTEAF
TRBV6-2/TRBV6-3,NA,NA,ATSRPDLTYEQY
TRBV30,few,NA,AWNKGFYEQY
TRBV27,NA,NA,ASSYRLRSGYTDTQY
TRBV7-2,NA,NA,ASSLYHNQPQH
TRBV27,NA,NA,ASSLIQGETEAF
TRBV19,NA,NA,ASSLRRGQSYEQY
TRBV7-9,NA,NA,ASSSSDSNYGYT
TRBV15,few,NA,ATSRGDHGDTEAF
TRBV6-1,NA,NA,ASSGWTDNVLT
TRBV29-1,many,NA,SVIRGGNEQF
TRBV12-3/TRBV12-4,NA,NA,ASRGGPQETQY
TRBV20-1,many,NA,SAQAAGGSGNTIY
TRBV6-2/TRBV6-3,few,NA,ASRTPKGKNIQY
TRBV7-8,few,NA,ASSFRDQGTDTQY
TRBV12-3/TRBV12-4,few,NA,ASRLGGYEQY
TRBV20-1,few,NA,SARFEGTDTQY
TRBV29-1,NA,NA,SVNNREDNEQF
TRBV5-1,NA,NA,ASSSGVSGTGELF
TRBV7-9,few,TRBD1,ASSSERDRGIYNEQF
TRBV6-5,many,TRBD1,ASSYATGGGEQY
TRBV12-5,NA,NA,ASGPWGLSSGANVLT
TRBV6-2/TRBV6-3,once,NA,ASSYRPDETQY
TRBV5-1,few,TRBD1,ASSLAGTADGYT
TRBV12-3/TRBV12-4,NA,TRBD1,ASSLQGAQNTGELF
TRBV20-1,many,TRBD2,SARDVSGWGRDTQY
TRBV20-1,few,NA,SAKRLETQY
TRBV3-1,NA,TRBD2,ASSQALAGIYNEQF
TRBV12-3/TRBV12-4,NA,TRBD1,ASSFGTGDFEQY
TRBV12-3/TRBV12-4,few,NA,ASSSQGNYNEQF
TRBV12-3/TRBV12-4,NA,NA,ASSLKQNTEAF
TRBV25-1,NA,TRBD1,ASSDRQGINSPLH
TRBV6-5,many,NA,ASSYWEINSPLH
TRBV10-3,NA,NA,AISSPGRPTQF
TRBV10-1,few,NA,ASSEPGVEAF
TRBV10-3,NA,TRBD1,AISRNVQGASEQF
TRBV5-1,NA,NA,ASSLALSTGFHGYT
TRBV6-5,few,NA,ASSSTRGSYEQY
TRBV6-4,NA,NA,ASRYTRDIRGTDTQY
TRBV7-9,NA,TRBD1,AGTSGRQGGTGELF
TRBV5-1,many,NA,ASSLDQETQY
TRBV28,few,NA,ASSFADRWEQY
TRBV20-1,NA,NA,SVVTVGYYGYT
TRBV20-1,few,NA,SVTSGDTQY
TRBV7-2,many,NA,ASSKHNEQF
TRBV20-1,NA,TRBD1,SANRDRLYTEAF
TRBV7-9,NA,NA,AGPGDMNTEAF
TRBV7-9,NA,NA,ASSDRDPNTEAF
TRBV6-1,few,NA,ASTNAPPGEQY
TRBV29-1,few,NA,SVPGEGSYGYT
TRBV15,few,NA,ATSDTVYRDSYEQY
TRBV29-1,NA,NA,SAQQGAEAF
TRBV12-3/TRBV12-4,NA,NA,ASSLMNTGELF